Here is one TCR beta chain with its context. What it binds is not known. The sample comes from a study of cytomegalovirus exposure and HLA in healthy donors. Germline lookup yields CDR1 MNHNS and CDR2 SASEGT. Trimming took 1 base from V and 3 from J; bases not matched to a gene: 3. The CDR3 covers 16 residues. Findings of the study overall: HLA restriction was apparent for most CMV-associated TCR beta chains in a later analysis.

These donors counted as nominally healthy when sampled, but unrecorded immune exposures were likely. PCR amplification relied on 60 Vbeta primers (plus 13 Jbeta primers). The data were produced by immunoSEQ multiplex PCR, yet TCRdb's version contains in-frame clones alone and is incomplete. The sample contains 100,000 to 150,000 clones, about 74% of which appear only once. This TCR came from a woman aged 60-75 years in good health and CMV-seronegative. Specimen: PBMCs. This rearrangement joins TRBV6-1 to TRBJ1-6; 7 nucleotides align to TRBD1. This chain's CDR3 is CASSEGAGGYNSPLHF. In DNA form, the CDR3 reads TGTGCCAGCAGTGAAGGGGCAGGGGGCTATAATTCACCCCTCCACTTT.